Below, 25 T cell receptor beta chains from the same sample are listed, as sequenced in a study of OX40 agonist ivuxolimab in advanced cancers. TCRdb's copy holds only in-frame clones and misses some; the assay was immunoSEQ multiplex PCR. Of around 80,000 clones listed, about nine tenths are singletons. The sample was CD4+ or CD8+ T cells sorted from blood, taken in a trial of the OX40 agonist ivuxolimab. The receptors were sampled from an adult with an advanced solid tumor such as melanoma, head and neck, liver or kidney cancer.

The chain combines TRBV7-2 with TRBJ2-1, with 10 bases aligning to TRBD2. V was pared by 4 bases and J by 8 bases, with 11 bases of the junction left unmatched. The germline gives CDR1 SGHTA, CDR2 FQGNSA. The CDR3 totals 16 residues. Written as DNA, the CDR3 is TGTGCCAGCAGCTCCCGGGTAGCGGGAGGTAGGGATGAGCAGTTCTTC. It encodes CASSSRVAGGRDEQFF.

V gene TRBV6-1 combines with J gene TRBJ2-1, with TRBD2 matching 9 bases. V shed 3 bases, J shed 7 bases, and the junction held 7 bases outside the gene matches. CDR3 length equals 15 residues. Looked up from germline, CDR1 is MNHNS and CDR2 is SASEGT. CDR3 sequence: CASSDSTSGLNEQFF. The CDR3 DNA follows: TGTGCCAGCAGTGATAGCACTAGCGGGCTTAATGAGCAGTTCTTC.

The chain carries TRBV19 and TRBJ1-4; D uncertain. V was pared by 4 bases and J by 4 bases, with 10 bases between. The CDR3 length is 14 residues. The germline V gene encodes CDR1 LNHDA and CDR2 SQIVND (reference sequence). As DNA, the CDR3 is TGTGCCAGTAGTACCTGGGGAAGTAATGAAAAACTGTTTTTT. Amino acids: CASSTWGSNEKLFF.

The chain employs TRBV5-5 and TRBJ1-5; 9 nucleotides agree with TRBD1. The junction had 2 bases not matched to a gene; V was cut back by 4 bases and J by 3 bases. The CDR3 loop spans 14 amino acids. CDR1 SGHKS and CDR2 YYEKEE come from the germline V gene (reference sequence). For the CDR3, the DNA is TGTGCCAGCAGCGGGACAGGGAACAATCAGCCCCAGCATTTT. Translating it yields CASSGTGNNQPQHF.

J is TRBJ1-2 and V is TRBV4-3; 7 bases are shared with TRBD1. The CDR3 sequence is 14 residues long. V was clipped by 4 bases and J by 6 bases; unmatched bases: 8. The V gene's germline CDR1 is LGHNA and CDR2 YSLEER. In DNA, the CDR3 is TGCGCCAGCAGCCCCCCAGGACAGGCCAATGGCTACACCTTC. It encodes CASSPPGQANGYTF.

This clone was detected only once. In DNA form, the CDR3 reads TGTGCCAGCAGCAGGGGGGGCAATCAGCCCCAGCATTTT. It specifies CASSRGGNQPQHF. The chain carries TRBV6-5 and TRBJ1-5; 7 bases fit TRBD1. This CDR3 spans 13 amino acids. The germline V gene encodes CDR1 MNHEY and CDR2 SVGAGI. V dropped 6 bases and J dropped 2; count of bases not matched to a gene: 1.

This clone was seen a few times. The CDR3 DNA follows: TGTGCCAGCAGTTCGGGACAGGGGATAGTTCAGCCCCAGCATTTT. Protein product: CASSSGQGIVQPQHF. The chain combines TRBV28 with TRBJ1-5; TRBD1 aligns across 10 bases. V lost 4 bases to trimming and J lost 6 bases; unmatched junction nucleotides: 6. Germline V gene sequence: CDR1 MDHEN, CDR2 SYDVKM. The CDR3 is 15 amino acids.

The chain uses TRBV4-1 and TRBJ1-2; 7 bases fit TRBD1. Trimming at V came to 2 bases and at J to 8 bases, leaving 5 bases not matched to a gene. This CDR3 comprises 13 residues. Germline values: CDR1 MGHRA, CDR2 YSYEKL. CDR3 loop: CASSQTGVSGYTF. The DNA for the CDR3 is TGCGCCAGCAGCCAAACAGGGGTATCAGGCTACACCTTC.

This chain joins TRBV2 and TRBJ2-3; maybe TRBD1 (6 bases). V gave up 7 bases and J gave up 6 bases, with 23 bases separating them. The length of the CDR3 is 16 residues. Germline loops: CDR1 SNHLY, CDR2 FYNNEI. CDR3 nucleotides: TGTGCCAGCATAAAAGGAAACAGGGCAATAGAGGATACGCAGTATTTT. Translating gives CASIKGNRAIEDTQYF.

The V and J genes are TRBV27 and TRBJ1-2; D may be TRBD1 (6 bases). Looked up from germline, CDR1 is MNHEY and CDR2 is SMNVEV (reference sequence). Between the trimmed V and J ends, which lost 1 base and 1 base, there was a span of 22 bases. The CDR3 is made up of 19 amino acids. The CDR3, as DNA: TGTGCCAGCAGTTTATACGTCTCCCTGGGCAGGGGAGGTAACTATGGCTACACCTTC. Protein product: CASSLYVSLGRGGNYGYTF.

The chain combines TRBV6-5 with TRBJ2-7, with 7 bases identical to TRBD1. The CDR3 runs to 15 residues. With 6 bases clipped from V and 0 bases from J, the junction kept 8 bases outside the gene matches. Germline V gives CDR1 MNHEY, CDR2 SVGAGI. CDR3 in amino acids: CASRPGGSRSYEQYF. CDR3 DNA: TGTGCCAGCAGGCCAGGGGGTAGTCGCTCCTACGAGCAGTACTTC.

The chain joins TRBV2 to TRBJ1-5; 8 bases match TRBD1. V lost 7 bases, J lost 1 base, and 6 bases stayed unmatched. CDR3 length: 15 residues. Per germline, CDR1 SNHLY and CDR2 FYNNEI. The CDR3 DNA reads TGTGCCAGCAACCGACAGGGGATCAGCAATCAGCCCCAGCATTTT. Translation gives CASNRQGISNQPQHF.

The chain couples TRBV28 to TRBJ2-7, with D hard to call. Germline CDR1 and CDR2: MDHEN and SYDVKM. This CDR3 has 12 amino acids. Trimming took 5 bases from V and 10 from J, leaving 15 bases between them. This CDR3 is CASSPPDFYQYF. As DNA, the CDR3 is TGTGCCAGCAGTCCCCCCGACTTTTATCAGTACTTC.

The V gene is TRBV27, the J gene TRBJ1-1, with D possibly matching TRBD1 (5 bases). The germline V gene has CDR1 MNHEY and CDR2 SMNVEV (reference sequence). There are 12 residues in the CDR3. Trimming cost V 8 bases and J 3 bases, with 10 bases left between them. CDR3 sequence (DNA): TGTGCCAGCTCCCGGGGGGACACTGAAGCTTTCTTT. This translates into CASSRGDTEAFF.

This clone came up once. The chain combines TRBV5-8 with TRBJ1-1, with 7 bases aligning to TRBD1. CDR3 length: 16 amino acids. Per germline, CDR1 SGHTS and CDR2 YDEGEE. V was pared by 0 bases and J by 3 bases, with 8 bases of the junction left unmatched. CDR3 nucleotide sequence: TGTGCCAGCAGCTTGGGTACAGGGGTGAGGGACACTGAAGCTTTCTTT. Its protein is CASSLGTGVRDTEAFF. The full variable domain, in which reference TRBV5-8 and TRBJ1-1 provide the parts outside the CDR3, is EAGVTQSPTHLIKTRGQQATLRCSPISGHTSVYWYQQALGLGLQFLLWYDEGEERNRGNFPPRFSGRQFPNYSSELNVNALELEDSALYLCASSLGTGVRDTEAFFGQGTRLTVV.

The J gene is TRBJ1-1, the V gene TRBV29-1; 8 nucleotides agree with TRBD1. J gave up 1 base and V 7 bases, and 2 bases lay outside the gene matches. The germline CDR1 and CDR2 sequences are SQVTM and ANQGSEA. The CDR3 runs 12 residues. DNA of the CDR3: TGCAGCGCCCAGGGGGCGAACACTGAAGCTTTCTTT. It yields the protein CSAQGANTEAFF.

V gene TRBV5-1 combines with J gene TRBJ1-5, with 8 bases lining up with TRBD1. The CDR3 is made up of 15 amino acids. Germline CDR1 is SGHRS and CDR2 is YFSETQ. J gave up 6 bases and V 4 bases, and 9 bases lay outside the gene matches. The CDR3 here is CASSQTGEKGQPQHF. The CDR3, as DNA: TGCGCCAGCAGCCAGACAGGGGAAAAGGGTCAGCCCCAGCATTTT.

A few counts support this clone. The chain is built from TRBV19 and TRBJ1-3; the D is unclear. Germline assignment: CDR1 LNHDA and CDR2 SQIVND (reference sequence). Trimming took 1 base from V and 2 from J, leaving 9 bases between them. The CDR3 runs to 15 residues. CDR3 DNA: TGTGCCAGTAGTATAGGTTCAGGCGCTGGAAACACCATATATTTT. Residues: CASSIGSGAGNTIYF. The full variable domain, with the rest looked up from reference TRBV19 and TRBJ1-3, is DGGITQSPKYLFRKEGQNVTLSCEQNLNHDAMYWYRQDPGQGLRLIYYSQIVNDFQKGDIAEGYSVSREKKESFPLTVTSAQKNPTAFYLCASSIGSGAGNTIYFGEGSWLTVV.

This chain connects TRBV6-5 to TRBJ1-2; 7 bases fit TRBD1. Germline lookup yields CDR1 MNHEY and CDR2 SVGAGI. With 2 bases clipped from V and 0 bases from J, the junction kept 3 bases outside the gene matches. This CDR3 spans 15 amino acids. CDR3 loop: CASSYLTGPNYGYTF. The CDR3 nucleotides read TGTGCCAGCAGTTACCTGACAGGGCCTAACTATGGCTACACCTTC.

V and J are TRBV19 and TRBJ1-1; D unclear. The CDR3 contains 13 residues. Trimming pared 1 base from V and 7 bases from J, leaving 10 bases between. Germline V lookup: CDR1 LNHDA, CDR2 SQIVND (reference sequence). Here the CDR3 DNA reads TGTGCCAGTAGTATAGGGGGAGGCCTTGAAGCTTTCTTT. This gives the protein CASSIGGGLEAFF. The whole variable domain, remainder taken from reference TRBV19 and TRBJ1-1, is DGGITQSPKYLFRKEGQNVTLSCEQNLNHDAMYWYRQDPGQGLRLIYYSQIVNDFQKGDIAEGYSVSREKKESFPLTVTSAQKNPTAFYLCASSIGGGLEAFFGQGTRLTVV.

The chain uses TRBV6-5 and TRBJ2-3; 7 bases are shared with TRBD1. CDR3 size: 14 residues. Trimming took 6 bases from V and 2 from J; bases not matched to a gene: 5. The germline gives CDR1 MNHEY, CDR2 SVGAGI. For the CDR3, the DNA is TGTGCCAGCAGCTCGGGACAGAACACAGATACGCAGTATTTT. Translation: CASSSGQNTDTQYF.

This clone was detected once. The gene calls are TRBV18 and TRBJ2-5; D call uncertain. The germline V gene encodes CDR1 KGHSH and CDR2 LQKENI. The V gene lost 3 bases and the J gene lost 6 bases, with 17 bases spanning the gap. CDR3 length: 15 residues. Here the CDR3 reads CASSPAVRQTKTQYF. CDR3 coding DNA: TGTGCCAGCTCACCGGCCGTCCGGCAGACGAAGACCCAGTACTTC.

J is TRBJ1-2 and V is TRBV30, with D perhaps matching TRBD1 (5 bases). Germline assignment: CDR1 GTSNPN and CDR2 SVGIG (reference sequence). There are 13 residues in the CDR3. The V gene lost 1 base and the J gene lost 8 bases, with 14 bases spanning the gap. Here the CDR3 DNA reads TGTGCCTGGAGTGCCCCGGGGCCCAGGGGCTACACCTTC. This gives the protein CAWSAPGPRGYTF. The full variable domain, completed using reference TRBV30 and TRBJ1-2, is SQTIHQWPATLVQPVGSPLSLECTVEGTSNPNLYWYRQAAGRGLQLLFYSVGIGQISSEVPQNLSASRPQDRQFILSSKKLLLSDSGFYLCAWSAPGPRGYTFGSGTRLTVV.

The chain carries TRBV7-2 and TRBJ2-1; D gene uncertain. Germline CDR1 reads SGHTA; CDR2 reads FQGNSA. This CDR3 spans 12 amino acids. V lost 3 bases and J lost 9, with 9 bases in between. Here the CDR3 reads CASSFWPGEQFF. The CDR3 region has the DNA TGTGCCAGCAGCTTTTGGCCGGGTGAGCAGTTCTTC.

The V call is TRBV18, the J call TRBJ1-2, with a weak D call TRBD1 (6 bases). CDR1 KGHSH and CDR2 LQKENI come from the germline V gene. V was shortened by 3 bases and J by 4 bases, with 15 bases between the two germline ends. The CDR3 sequence is 15 residues long. Written as DNA, the CDR3 is TGTGCCAGCTCACCCTTGACAGGATCCTTCTATGGCTACACCTTC. Protein: CASSPLTGSFYGYTF.